These 30 T cell receptor beta chains share one sample of origin, sequenced in a study of T cell repertoires in cytomegalovirus infection. TCRdb independently ran MiXCR on the reads; one entry per CDR3 protein. The sample lists about 130,000 distinct CDR3 sequences; roughly a quarter were seen once. No antigen is known for these receptors. The sample taken for sequencing was PBMCs, sequenced either directly or after in vitro stimulation (not recorded which). These receptors all come from a human donor in good health (CMV status not recorded). Some clones in this sample may be carry-over from other donors' samples.

V and J are TRBV30 and TRBJ2-7; 9 bases agree with TRBD1. The CDR3 is made up of 14 amino acids. Germline trimming cut 4 bases from V and 2 bases from J; bases unmatched to any gene: 6. The germline gives CDR1 GTSNPN, CDR2 SVGIG (reference sequence). CDR3 residues: CAWTSGTGTYEQYF. CDR3 DNA: TGTGCCTGGACCTCCGGGACAGGGACCTACGAGCAGTACTTC.

Ten or more counts support this clonotype. The chain uses TRBV20-1 and TRBJ1-1; no reliable D call. Trimming stripped 3 bases from V and 1 base from J, with 12 bases between. Per the germline V gene, CDR1 is DFQATT and CDR2 is SNEGSKA (reference sequence). The CDR3 length is 14 residues. DNA of the CDR3: TGCAGTGCTAGCTCAGATGAACCGAACACTGAAGCTTTCTTT. It codes for CSASSDEPNTEAFF.

The genes are TRBV27 and TRBJ2-5; possibly TRBD2 for D (5 bases). The ends were cut back, 5 bases at V and 2 bases at J, with 12 bases in the middle. Germline-derived CDR1 and CDR2 are MNHEY and SMNVEV (reference sequence). The CDR3 runs 14 residues. The CDR3 sequence is CASSPLDSQETQYF. CDR3 sequence (DNA): TGTGCCAGCAGTCCCTTGGACTCGCAAGAGACCCAGTACTTC.

The chain employs TRBV3-1 and TRBJ2-1; 11 positions match TRBD2. The CDR3 totals 15 residues. The junction had 5 bases not matched to a gene; V was cut back by 4 bases and J by 6 bases. From germline, CDR1 is LGHDT and CDR2 YNNKEL (reference sequence). The CDR3 region is CASSLSGLAVNEQFF. CDR3 nucleotides: TGTGCCAGCAGCCTGTCGGGACTAGCGGTCAATGAGCAGTTCTTC.

The chain links TRBV20-1 to TRBJ2-3; TRBD2 aligns across 9 bases. The CDR3 spans 15 residues. With 1 base clipped from V and 8 bases from J, the junction kept 10 bases outside the gene matches. The germline CDR1 and CDR2 sequences are DFQATT and SNEGSKA (reference sequence). The CDR3: CSARVRLAGLGTQYF. DNA for the CDR3: TGCAGTGCTAGAGTAAGGCTAGCGGGACTAGGTACGCAGTATTTT.

V gene TRBV5-5 combines with J gene TRBJ2-5, with D perhaps matching TRBD1 (6 bases). V was pared by 3 bases and J by 5 bases, with 11 bases between. In germline, CDR1 is SGHKS, CDR2 YYEKEE (reference sequence). The CDR3 is 13 residues long. DNA for the CDR3: TGTGCCAGCAGCTGGGTTCAGGGGGAGACCCAGTACTTC. Encoded protein: CASSWVQGETQYF.

The CDR3 reads CASSFLKAGGDTQYF. The CDR3 nucleotides are TGTGCCAGCAGTTTCTTGAAGGCGGGAGGGGATACGCAGTATTTT. This chain uses TRBV27 with TRBJ2-3; TRBD2 matches 9 bases. Germline trimming cut 3 bases from V and 6 bases from J; bases unmatched to any gene: 7. This CDR3 contains 15 residues. Germline V gene data show CDR1 as MNHEY and CDR2 as SMNVEV (reference sequence).

In its sample, this clonotype was seen many times. The chain recombines TRBV7-2 with TRBJ2-2; 8 bases map to TRBD1. The CDR3 contains 17 residues. V gave up 2 bases and J gave up 6 bases; unmatched junction bases: 11. Germline V gives CDR1 SGHTA, CDR2 FQGNSA. This CDR3 is CASSLSNRQGSAGELFF. The CDR3 DNA sequence: TGTGCCAGCAGCTTATCCAATCGACAGGGGTCGGCCGGGGAGCTGTTTTTT.

This clonotype was recorded a few times. The genes are TRBV27 and TRBJ1-3; the D is unclear. The CDR3 is 13 residues long. In germline, CDR1 is MNHEY, CDR2 SMNVEV (reference sequence). Trimming cost V 4 bases and J 5 bases, with 9 bases left between them. CDR3 nucleotide sequence: TGTGCCAGCAGTTCGGAGCCGAGAAACACCATATATTTT. The encoded protein is CASSSEPRNTIYF.

This clonotype was counted ten times or more. This rearrangement joins TRBV7-2 to TRBJ2-7; D tentatively reads TRBD1 or TRBD2 (5 bases each). The V gene's germline CDR1 is SGHTA and CDR2 FQGNSA. Trimming removed 5 bases at V and 0 bases at J, with 11 bases between. The CDR3 is 14 amino acids. The CDR3 coding sequence is TGTGCCAGCAGCCCGGGACGTAACTCCTACGAGCAGTACTTC. Its protein is CASSPGRNSYEQYF.

The CDR3 reads CASSYRDLTEAFF. The CDR3 region has the DNA TGTGCCAGCAGTTACAGGGACTTGACTGAAGCTTTCTTT. The J gene is TRBJ1-1, the V gene TRBV6-2 or TRBV6-3; TRBD1 might be the D (5 bases). Germline CDR1 reads MNHEY; CDR2 reads SVGEGT. The CDR3 runs to 13 residues. The V gene lost 2 bases and the J gene lost 5 bases, with 9 bases spanning the gap.

This clonotype was observed at least ten times. The V call is TRBV7-2, the J call TRBJ2-3, with 8 bases identical to TRBD2. Trimming removed 5 bases from V and 4 bases from J; junction bases left unmatched: 8. The CDR3 consists of 15 residues. Germline CDR1 SGHTA, CDR2 FQGNSA. CDR3 in amino acids: CASSPQAGVPDTQYF. The CDR3 nucleotides are TGTGCCAGCAGCCCCCAAGCGGGAGTCCCAGATACGCAGTATTTT.

V usage is TRBV7-3 and J usage is TRBJ2-7; 10 bases line up with TRBD2. With V trimmed by 5 bases and J by 2 bases, 3 bases remained unmatched. The CDR3 has 14 residues. The germline gives CDR1 SGHTA, CDR2 FQGTGA. This CDR3 reads CASSPAGGTYEQYF. CDR3 sequence (DNA): TGTGCCAGCAGCCCAGCGGGGGGGACCTACGAGCAGTACTTC.

This chain links TRBV6-1 with TRBJ1-5; 9 positions match TRBD1. Trimming took 5 bases from V and 6 from J; bases not matched to a gene: 5. Germline V CDR1 and CDR2: MNHNS, SASEGT. The CDR3 runs to 14 residues. The DNA of the CDR3 is TGTGCCAGCAGTAGACAGGGGGAGACTCAGCCCCAGCATTTT. Its translation is CASSRQGETQPQHF.

This rearrangement joins TRBV7-2 to TRBJ1-3; no reliable D call. CDR1 and CDR2 from the germline V gene are SGHTA and FQGNSA. CDR3 length equals 14 residues. Trimming removed 5 bases from V and 10 bases from J, with 18 bases in between. For the CDR3, the DNA is TGTGCCAGCAGCCCGCAGGTTTTCGGGGTAACCATATATTTT. Translating it yields CASSPQVFGVTIYF. Drawing the rest from reference TRBV7-2 and TRBJ1-3, the complete variable domain is GAGVSQSPSNKVTEKGKDVELRCDPISGHTALYWYRQSLGQGLEFLIYFQGNSAPDKSGLPSDRFSAERTGGSVSTLTIQRTQQEDSAVYLCASSPQVFGVTIYFGEGSWLTVV.

This clonotype was recorded once. The rearrangement links TRBV9 to TRBJ2-5, with TRBD1 identical over 9 bases. The germline gives CDR1 SGDLS, CDR2 YYNGEE. The CDR3 has 17 residues. Losses at the gene ends were 0 bases for V and 5 bases for J; bases not matched to a gene: 11. CDR3: CASSVGVRTGVLETQYF. In DNA form, the CDR3 reads TGTGCCAGCAGCGTAGGAGTTAGGACAGGGGTTCTCGAGACCCAGTACTTC. Full variable domain (remainder filled in from reference TRBV9 and TRBJ2-5): DSGVTQTPKHLITATGQRVTLRCSPRSGDLSVYWYQQSLDQGLQFLIQYYNGEERAKGNILERFSAQQFPDLHSELNLSSLELGDSALYFCASSVGVRTGVLETQYFGPGTRLLVL.

The chain is built from TRBV19 and TRBJ2-3, with a possible D match to TRBD2 (6 bases). The CDR3 totals 16 residues. V was trimmed by 4 bases and J by 4 bases, leaving 18 bases between them. CDR1 is LNHDA, CDR2 SQIVND, per germline (reference sequence). CDR3 sequence: CASSRAHGRWADTQYF. The CDR3 region has the DNA TGTGCCAGTAGTAGGGCCCACGGGAGATGGGCAGATACGCAGTATTTT.

The rearrangement links TRBV6-2 or TRBV6-3 to TRBJ2-1; no clear D gene. Germline loops: CDR1 MNHEY, CDR2 SVGEGT. V was clipped by 4 bases and J by 4 bases, with 26 bases between them. CDR3 length equals 19 residues. Written as DNA, the CDR3 is TGTGCCAGCAGTTCCGAAACTCCGCAGTCAGAAGTGATGTACAATGAGCAGTTCTTC. Its protein product is CASSSETPQSEVMYNEQFF.

The rearrangement uses TRBV6-2 or TRBV6-3 and TRBJ1-1; D unresolved. The CDR3 has 13 residues. V lost 2 bases and J lost 6, with 10 bases in between. Germline assignment: CDR1 MNHEY and CDR2 SVGEGT. The CDR3 nucleotides read TGTGCCAGCAGTTACGTAGGAGTCGCTGAAGCTTTCTTT. Its translation: CASSYVGVAEAFF.

This clonotype occurred a few times. The CDR3 nucleotides read TGTGCCAGCAGCTTCCTAGCGGGAGTCCAAGAGACCCAGTACTTC. Protein product: CASSFLAGVQETQYF. This sequence joins TRBV5-6 and TRBJ2-5; 10 positions agree with TRBD2. The J segment lost 1 base and the V segment lost 2 bases, leaving 2 bases of the junction unmatched. The CDR3 covers 15 residues. Germline assignment: CDR1 SGHDT and CDR2 YYEEEE.

DNA of the CDR3: TGTGCCAGTAAAGAAGGGCAGGGGGCCAACTATGGCTACACCTTC. This encodes CASKEGQGANYGYTF. V and J are TRBV19 and TRBJ1-2, with 8 bases fitting TRBD1. The CDR3 length is 15 residues. Germline assignment: CDR1 LNHDA and CDR2 SQIVND (reference sequence). Trimming at V came to 7 bases and at J to 2 bases, leaving 9 bases not matched to a gene. The entire variable domain, with the rest obtained from reference TRBV19 and TRBJ1-2, is as follows: DGGITQSPKYLFRKEGQNVTLSCEQNLNHDAMYWYRQDPGQGLRLIYYSQIVNDFQKGDIAEGYSVSREKKESFPLTVTSAQKNPTAFYLCASKEGQGANYGYTFGSGTRLTVV.

This clonotype was detected only a few times. Germline and junction disagree at one end, which may indicate a read error. V gene TRBV28 combines with J gene TRBJ2-5; possibly TRBD2 for D (5 bases). CDR1 is MDHEN, CDR2 SYDVKM, per germline. The CDR3 extends over 10 amino acids. CDR3 sequence: CASSTSGENF. CDR3 nucleotides: TGTGCCAGCAGTACCAGTGGGGAGAACTTC.

This clonotype is a singleton in its sample. Germline is not matched at one junction end, which may reflect a read error. CDR3 DNA sequence: TGTGCCAGCAGTTTAGGGGCGGGGAGCCAAGAGACCCAGTACTTC. It yields the protein CASSLGAGSQETQYF. This chain uses TRBV7-2 with TRBJ2-5, with D tentatively TRBD2 (6 bases). Germline CDR1 SGHTA, CDR2 FQGNSA. The CDR3 consists of 15 residues.

Points on this clonotype: A read error may produce the germline difference seen at one junction end. V is TRBV7-9 and J is TRBJ2-1; 7 nucleotides agree with TRBD2. Germline V gene sequence: CDR1 SEHNR, CDR2 FQNEAQ (reference sequence). The CDR3 has 13 residues. CDR3 nucleotides: TGTGCCAGCAGCTTCCTCAGCGGGACCCCCGAGATCTTC. It encodes CASSFLSGTPEIF.

The sample holds many counts of this clonotype. The genes are TRBV7-2 and TRBJ1-5, with a tentative D call TRBD1 (6 bases). Trimming cost V 5 bases and J 2 bases, with 10 bases left between them. The V gene's germline CDR1 is SGHTA and CDR2 FQGNSA. CDR3 length equals 14 residues. The CDR3 sequence is CASSPSGGNQPQHF. The CDR3 DNA reads TGTGCCAGCAGCCCCTCAGGGGGCAATCAGCCCCAGCATTTT.

This clonotype was seen only a few times. The chain carries TRBV12-3 or TRBV12-4 and TRBJ2-1; 11 bases fit TRBD2. V shed 6 bases, J shed 4 bases, and the junction held 8 bases outside the gene matches. CDR3 length equals 16 residues. In DNA form, the CDR3 reads TGTGCCAGCAGGGGTAGCGGGAGGGCCTTATACAATGAGCAGTTCTTC. Translated, it gives CASRGSGRALYNEQFF.

This chain connects TRBV6-2 or TRBV6-3 to TRBJ2-4; D might be TRBD2 (6 bases). Germline V gene sequence: CDR1 MNHEY, CDR2 SVGEGT. Trimming cost V 4 bases and J 6 bases, with 13 bases left between them. The CDR3 spans 14 residues. This CDR3 reads CASSSQPGLNIQYF. CDR3 nucleotide sequence: TGTGCCAGCAGTTCGCAACCGGGACTAAACATTCAGTACTTC.

V is TRBV7-1 and J is TRBJ2-6, with D uncertain. TRBV7-1 falls under the ORF class, with uncertain function. Trimming removed 6 bases from V and 0 bases from J, with 3 bases in between. This CDR3 is built from 13 residues. CDR3 in DNA: TGTGCCAGCAGAGGCTCTGGGGCCAACGTCCTGACTTTC. It translates to CASRGSGANVLTF.

This clonotype was seen many times. The V gene is TRBV7-3, the J gene TRBJ2-2, with D unresolved. Germline V CDR1 and CDR2: SGHTA, FQGTGA. CDR3 length: 16 amino acids. Trimming cost V 2 bases and J 0 bases, with 10 bases left between them. In DNA form, the CDR3 reads TGTGCCAGCAGCTTACTGGAGCAGCCGAACACCGGGGAGCTGTTTTTT. Protein: CASSLLEQPNTGELFF. The complete variable domain, with remaining parts taken from reference TRBV7-3 and TRBJ2-2, reads GAGVSQTPSNKVTEKGKYVELRCDPISGHTALYWYRQSLGQGPEFLIYFQGTGAADDSGLPNDRFFAVRPEGSVSTLKIQRTERGDSAVYLCASSLLEQPNTGELFFGEGSRLTVL.

The genes are TRBV6-2 or TRBV6-3 and TRBJ2-1; D uncertain. Trimming stripped 2 bases from V and 15 bases from J, with 14 bases between. This CDR3 comprises 12 residues. Germline V CDR1 and CDR2: MNHEY, SVGEGT. DNA for the CDR3: TGTGCCAGCAGTTACCTCTACGGTCAGGTGTTCTTC. It is translated as CASSYLYGQVFF.